There are a few counts of the clone carrying this TCR beta chain. Antigen specificity is unknown. The germline V gene encodes CDR1 DFQATT and CDR2 SNEGSKA (reference sequence). This CDR3 has 15 amino acids. V dropped 1 base and J dropped 2 bases, with 12 bases sitting between them. In TCRdb, the reads were re-called with MiXCR into one record per CDR3 protein. The sample yields 350,000 to 500,000 distinct CDR3 sequences, approximately 31% seen once. This entry belongs to a study of T cell repertoires in cytomegalovirus infection. Study-wide points: Pooled public TCR beta family frequency picked out CMV carriers with the relevant HLA.

The source of this sequence is a human donor in good health (CMV status not recorded). Some clones in this sample may be carry-over from other donors' samples. This rearrangement joins TRBV20-1 to TRBJ1-5, with D unclear. What was sequenced was PBMCs. The CDR3 reads CSARAGESGNQPQHF. The CDR3, as DNA: TGCAGTGCTAGAGCCGGGGAGTCGGGCAATCAGCCCCAGCATTTT.